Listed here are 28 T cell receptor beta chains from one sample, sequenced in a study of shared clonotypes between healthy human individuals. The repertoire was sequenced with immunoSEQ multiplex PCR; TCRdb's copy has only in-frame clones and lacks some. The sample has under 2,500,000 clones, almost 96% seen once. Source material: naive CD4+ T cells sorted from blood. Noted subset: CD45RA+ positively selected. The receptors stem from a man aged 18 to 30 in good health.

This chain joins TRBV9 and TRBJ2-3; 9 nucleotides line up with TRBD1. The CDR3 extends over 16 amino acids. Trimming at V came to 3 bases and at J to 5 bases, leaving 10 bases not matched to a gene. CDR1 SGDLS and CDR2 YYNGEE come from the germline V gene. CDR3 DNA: TGTGCCAGCAGCGCCTTCCCGGGACAGGGTGTAGATACGCAGTATTTT. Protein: CASSAFPGQGVDTQYF.

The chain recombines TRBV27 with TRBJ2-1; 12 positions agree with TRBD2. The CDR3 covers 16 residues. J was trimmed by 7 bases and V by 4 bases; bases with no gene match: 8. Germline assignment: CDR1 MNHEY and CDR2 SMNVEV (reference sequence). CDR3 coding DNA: TGTGCCAGCAGTTCCCTGACTAGCGGGGGAGAGAATGAGCAGTTCTTC. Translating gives CASSSLTSGGENEQFF.

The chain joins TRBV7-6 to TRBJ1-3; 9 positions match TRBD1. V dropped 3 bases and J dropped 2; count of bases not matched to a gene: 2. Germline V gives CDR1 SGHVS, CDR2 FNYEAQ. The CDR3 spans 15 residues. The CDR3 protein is CASSFGDRAGNTIYF. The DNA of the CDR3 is TGTGCCAGCAGCTTTGGGGACAGGGCTGGAAACACCATATATTTT. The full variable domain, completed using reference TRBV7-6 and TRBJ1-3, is GAGVSQSPRYKVTKRGQDVALRCDPISGHVSLYWYRQALGQGPEFLTYFNYEAQQDKSGLPNDRFSAERPEGSISTLTIQRTEQRDSAMYRCASSFGDRAGNTIYFGEGSWLTVV.

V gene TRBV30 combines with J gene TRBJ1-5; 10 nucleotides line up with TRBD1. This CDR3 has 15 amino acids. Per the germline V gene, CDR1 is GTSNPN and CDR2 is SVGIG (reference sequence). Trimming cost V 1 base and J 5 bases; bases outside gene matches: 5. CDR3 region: CAWSEDRGRDQPQHF. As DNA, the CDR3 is TGTGCCTGGAGTGAAGACAGGGGGCGGGATCAGCCCCAGCATTTT.

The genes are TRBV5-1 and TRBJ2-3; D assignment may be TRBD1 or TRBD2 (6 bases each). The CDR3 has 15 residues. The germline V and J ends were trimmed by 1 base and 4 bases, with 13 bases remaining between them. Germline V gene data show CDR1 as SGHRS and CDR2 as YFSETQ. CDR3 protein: CASSLSGAGADTQYF. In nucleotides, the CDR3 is TGCGCCAGCAGCTTGTCGGGGGCGGGCGCAGATACGCAGTATTTT.

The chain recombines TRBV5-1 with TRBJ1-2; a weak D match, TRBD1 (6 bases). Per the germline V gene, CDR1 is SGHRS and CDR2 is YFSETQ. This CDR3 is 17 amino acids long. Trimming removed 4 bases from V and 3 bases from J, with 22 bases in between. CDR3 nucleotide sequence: TGCGCCAGCAGCCCACAAGGGAGTGAGGGGGGATACTATGGCTACACCTTC. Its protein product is CASSPQGSEGGYYGYTF. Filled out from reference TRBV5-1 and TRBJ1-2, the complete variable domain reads KAGVTQTPRYLIKTRGQQVTLSCSPISGHRSVSWYQQTPGQGLQFLFEYFSETQRNKGNFPGRFSGRQFSNSRSEMNVSTLELGDSALYLCASSPQGSEGGYYGYTFGSGTRLTVV.

The CDR3 DNA sequence: TGTGCCAGCAGTTCCTTTGGACAGGGCAATCAGCCCCAGCATTTT. Protein: CASSSFGQGNQPQHF. V is TRBV28 and J is TRBJ1-5; 7 bases are shared with TRBD1. CDR1 is MDHEN, CDR2 SYDVKM, per germline. The CDR3 covers 15 residues. Unmatched junction bases numbered 5, after V lost 4 bases and J lost 2 bases.

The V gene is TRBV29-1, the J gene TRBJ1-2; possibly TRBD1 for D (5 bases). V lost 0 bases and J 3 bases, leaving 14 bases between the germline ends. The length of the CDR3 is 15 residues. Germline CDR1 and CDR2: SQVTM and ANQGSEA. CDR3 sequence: CSVEEGRGFHYGYTF. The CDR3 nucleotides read TGCAGCGTTGAAGAGGGGAGGGGTTTTCACTATGGCTACACCTTC.

DNA for the CDR3: TGTGCCAGCAGCTTAAGGGAGGGGATGAACACTGAAGCTTTCTTT. Translated, it gives CASSLREGMNTEAFF. V usage is TRBV7-8 and J usage is TRBJ1-1; a weak D match, TRBD1 (5 bases). CDR3 length: 15 residues. Germline V gene lookup returns CDR1 SGHVS and CDR2 FQNEAQ. V was pared by 2 bases and J by 0 bases, with 10 bases between.

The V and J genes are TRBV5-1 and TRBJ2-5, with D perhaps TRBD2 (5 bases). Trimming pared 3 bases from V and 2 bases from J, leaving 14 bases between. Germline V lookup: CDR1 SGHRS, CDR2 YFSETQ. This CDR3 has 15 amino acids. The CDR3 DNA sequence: TGCGCCAGCAGCTCCCAACCGGGATCACAAGAGACCCAGTACTTC. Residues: CASSSQPGSQETQYF.

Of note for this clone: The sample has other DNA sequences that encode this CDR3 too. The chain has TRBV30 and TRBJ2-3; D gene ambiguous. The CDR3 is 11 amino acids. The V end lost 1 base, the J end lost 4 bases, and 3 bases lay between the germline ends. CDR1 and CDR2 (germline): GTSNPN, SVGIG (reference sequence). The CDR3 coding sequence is TGTGCCTGGAGTGGCCCAGATACGCAGTATTTT. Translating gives CAWSGPDTQYF.

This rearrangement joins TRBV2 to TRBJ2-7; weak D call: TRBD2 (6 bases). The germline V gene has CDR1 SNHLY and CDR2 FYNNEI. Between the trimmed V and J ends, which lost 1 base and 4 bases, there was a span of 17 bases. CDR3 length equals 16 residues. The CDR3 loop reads CASSEGGVSPAYEQYF. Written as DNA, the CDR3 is TGTGCCAGCAGTGAAGGGGGGGTCTCACCCGCATACGAGCAGTACTTC. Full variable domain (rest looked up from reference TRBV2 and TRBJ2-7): EPEVTQTPSHQVTQMGQEVILRCVPISNHLYFYWYRQILGQKVEFLVSFYNNEISEKSEIFDDQFSVERPDGSNFTLKIRSTKLEDSAMYFCASSEGGVSPAYEQYFGPGTRLTVT.

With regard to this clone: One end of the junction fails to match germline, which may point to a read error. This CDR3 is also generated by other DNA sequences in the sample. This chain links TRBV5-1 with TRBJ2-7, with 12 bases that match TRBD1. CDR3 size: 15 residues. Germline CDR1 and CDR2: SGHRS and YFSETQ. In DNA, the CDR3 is TGCGCCAGCAGCGCCACCGGGACAGGGGGCTACGAGCAGTACTTT. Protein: CASSATGTGGYEQYF.

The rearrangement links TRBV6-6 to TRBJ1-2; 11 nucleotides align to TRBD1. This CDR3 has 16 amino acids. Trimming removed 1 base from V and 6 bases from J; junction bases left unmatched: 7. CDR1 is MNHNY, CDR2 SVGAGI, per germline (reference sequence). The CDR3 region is CASSYLSGTGGDGYTF. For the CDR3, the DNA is TGTGCCAGCAGTTACTTGTCCGGGACAGGGGGAGATGGCTACACCTTC.

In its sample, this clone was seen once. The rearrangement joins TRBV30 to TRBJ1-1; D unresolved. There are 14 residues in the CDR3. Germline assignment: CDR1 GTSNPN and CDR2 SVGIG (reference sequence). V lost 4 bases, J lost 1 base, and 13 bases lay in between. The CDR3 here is CAWTSLQANTEAFF. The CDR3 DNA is TGTGCCTGGACGTCTCTCCAAGCGAACACTGAAGCTTTCTTT.

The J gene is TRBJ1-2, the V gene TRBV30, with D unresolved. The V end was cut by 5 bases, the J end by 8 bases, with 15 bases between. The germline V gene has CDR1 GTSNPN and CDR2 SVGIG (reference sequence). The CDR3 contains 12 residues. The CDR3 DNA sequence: TGTGCCTGGGAGAGAGTGACCTTAGGCTACACCTTC. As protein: CAWERVTLGYTF. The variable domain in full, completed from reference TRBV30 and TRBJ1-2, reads SQTIHQWPATLVQPVGSPLSLECTVEGTSNPNLYWYRQAAGRGLQLLFYSVGIGQISSEVPQNLSASRPQDRQFILSSKKLLLSDSGFYLCAWERVTLGYTFGSGTRLTVV.

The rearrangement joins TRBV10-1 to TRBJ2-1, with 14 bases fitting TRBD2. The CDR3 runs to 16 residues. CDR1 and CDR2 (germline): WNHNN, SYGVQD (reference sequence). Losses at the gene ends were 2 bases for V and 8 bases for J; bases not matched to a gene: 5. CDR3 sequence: CASSEPGLAGVDEQFF. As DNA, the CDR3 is TGCGCCAGCAGTGAGCCGGGACTAGCGGGAGTCGATGAGCAGTTCTTC.

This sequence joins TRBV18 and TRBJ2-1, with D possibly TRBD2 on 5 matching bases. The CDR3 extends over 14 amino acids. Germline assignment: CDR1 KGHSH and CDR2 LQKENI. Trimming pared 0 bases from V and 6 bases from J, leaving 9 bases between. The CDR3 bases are TGTGCCAGCTCACCACCGTCCGGAGGCAATGAGCAGTTCTTC. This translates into CASSPPSGGNEQFF.

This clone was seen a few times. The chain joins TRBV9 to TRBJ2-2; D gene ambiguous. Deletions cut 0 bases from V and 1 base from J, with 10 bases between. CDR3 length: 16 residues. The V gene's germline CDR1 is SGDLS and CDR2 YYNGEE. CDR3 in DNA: TGTGCCAGCAGCGTAGCAGCGCGGCAGAACACCGGGGAGCTGTTTTTT. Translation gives CASSVAARQNTGELFF. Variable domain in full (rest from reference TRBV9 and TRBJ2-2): DSGVTQTPKHLITATGQRVTLRCSPRSGDLSVYWYQQSLDQGLQFLIQYYNGEERAKGNILERFSAQQFPDLHSELNLSSLELGDSALYFCASSVAARQNTGELFFGEGSRLTVL.

CDR3 sequence reads: CAISGTRTEAFF. The CDR3 DNA sequence: TGTGCCATCAGTGGGACCAGGACTGAAGCTTTCTTT. The rearrangement uses TRBV10-3 and TRBJ1-1; D call uncertain. Looked up from germline, CDR1 is ENHRY and CDR2 is SYGVKD. Trimming left V 4 bases short and J 5 bases short, with 8 bases between. This CDR3 contains 12 residues.

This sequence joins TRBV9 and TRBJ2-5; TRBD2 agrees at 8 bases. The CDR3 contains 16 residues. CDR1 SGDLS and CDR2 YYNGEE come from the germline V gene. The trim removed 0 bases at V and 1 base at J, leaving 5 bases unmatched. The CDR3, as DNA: TGTGCCAGCAGCGTAGGGGTAGCGGGACCCCAAGAGACCCAGTACTTC. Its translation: CASSVGVAGPQETQYF.

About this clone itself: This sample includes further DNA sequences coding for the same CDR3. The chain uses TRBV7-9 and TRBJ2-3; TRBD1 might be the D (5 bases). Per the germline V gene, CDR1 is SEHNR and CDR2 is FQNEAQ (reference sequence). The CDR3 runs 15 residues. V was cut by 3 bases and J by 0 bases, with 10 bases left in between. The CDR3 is CASSLGPGSTDTQYF. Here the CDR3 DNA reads TGTGCCAGCAGCTTGGGGCCAGGGAGCACAGATACGCAGTATTTT.

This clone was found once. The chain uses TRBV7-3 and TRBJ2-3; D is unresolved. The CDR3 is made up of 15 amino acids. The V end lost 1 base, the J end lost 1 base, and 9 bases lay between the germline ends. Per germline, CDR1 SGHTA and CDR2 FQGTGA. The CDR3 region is CASSLIGRGTDTQYF. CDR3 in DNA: TGTGCCAGCAGCTTAATAGGTCGGGGCACAGATACGCAGTATTTT.

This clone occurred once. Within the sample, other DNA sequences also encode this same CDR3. In DNA, the CDR3 is TGTGCCAGCAGCGTTTCACCCAACTATGGCTACACCTTC. Its protein product is CASSVSPNYGYTF. The rearrangement joins TRBV9 to TRBJ1-2, with no clear D. This CDR3 region has 13 residues. Germline CDR1 is SGDLS and CDR2 is YYNGEE. The V gene lost 2 bases and the J gene lost 2 bases, with 7 bases spanning the gap.

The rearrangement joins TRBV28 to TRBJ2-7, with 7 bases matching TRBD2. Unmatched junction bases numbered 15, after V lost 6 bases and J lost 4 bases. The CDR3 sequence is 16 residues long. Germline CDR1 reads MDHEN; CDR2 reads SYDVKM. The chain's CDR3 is CASSVWTRLLPYEQYF. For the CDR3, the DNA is TGTGCCAGCAGCGTCTGGACTAGACTCCTTCCTTACGAGCAGTACTTC.

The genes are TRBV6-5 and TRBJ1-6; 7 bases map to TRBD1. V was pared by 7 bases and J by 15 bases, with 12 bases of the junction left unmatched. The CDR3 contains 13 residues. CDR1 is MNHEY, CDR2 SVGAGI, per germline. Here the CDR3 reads CASTDTDRFGLHF. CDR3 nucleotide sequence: TGTGCCAGCACCGATACGGACAGGTTCGGCCTCCACTTT.

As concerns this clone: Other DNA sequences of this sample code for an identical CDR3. The CDR3 protein is CASSPVVIQGREKLFF. CDR3 coding DNA: TGTGCCAGCTCACCGGTTGTAATACAGGGACGAGAAAAACTGTTTTTT. The chain links TRBV18 to TRBJ1-4; the D gene is possibly TRBD1 (6 bases). CDR3 length: 16 residues. Germline CDR1 reads KGHSH; CDR2 reads LQKENI. V was pared by 3 bases and J by 8 bases, with 19 bases between.

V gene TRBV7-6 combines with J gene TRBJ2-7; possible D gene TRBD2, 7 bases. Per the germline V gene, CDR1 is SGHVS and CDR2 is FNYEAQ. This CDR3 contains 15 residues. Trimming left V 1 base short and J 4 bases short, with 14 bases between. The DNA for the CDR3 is TGTGCCAGCAGCTTAGAAGCGGGACAACCTTACGAGCAGTACTTC. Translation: CASSLEAGQPYEQYF.